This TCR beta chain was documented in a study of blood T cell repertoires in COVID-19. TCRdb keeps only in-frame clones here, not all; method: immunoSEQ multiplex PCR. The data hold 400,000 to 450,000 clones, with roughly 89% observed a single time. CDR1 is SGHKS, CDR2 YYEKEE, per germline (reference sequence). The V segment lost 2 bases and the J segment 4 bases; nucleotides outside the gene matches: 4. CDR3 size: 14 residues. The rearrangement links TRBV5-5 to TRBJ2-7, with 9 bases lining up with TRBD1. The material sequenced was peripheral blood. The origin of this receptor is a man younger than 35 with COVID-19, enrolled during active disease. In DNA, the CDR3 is TGTGCCAGCAGCTTCGGGACAGGGATATACGAGCAGTACTTC. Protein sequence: CASSFGTGIYEQYF.